These 5 T cell receptor beta chains were sequenced from one sample in a study of cytomegalovirus exposure and HLA in healthy donors. Clones were sequenced by immunoSEQ multiplex PCR, and TCRdb holds only the in-frame ones, with some missing. Found here are about 160,000 clones, approximately 96% of them singletons; the top ten hold about 0.89%. Sequencing input: PBMCs. The receptors come from a woman aged 18-29 years in good health and CMV-seronegative.

V is TRBV5-1 and J is TRBJ2-7; possibly TRBD2 for D (6 bases). Germline assignment: CDR1 SGHRS and CDR2 YFSETQ. There are 14 residues in the CDR3. The V end was cut by 2 bases, the J end by 4 bases, with 13 bases between. CDR3 sequence: CASSFQGAGYEQYF. CDR3 DNA sequence: TGCGCCAGCAGCTTTCAGGGCGCGGGGTACGAGCAGTACTTC.

The chain joins TRBV4-3 to TRBJ1-5; a weak D match, TRBD1 (5 bases). The CDR3 loop spans 21 amino acids. The V and J ends lost 0 bases and 5 bases respectively, with 29 bases between them. Germline values: CDR1 LGHNA, CDR2 YSLEER. The DNA for the CDR3 is TGCGCCAGCAGCCAAGATGTGAGATTCTTGAGGGACGGGAGAGGCGATCAGCCCCAGCATTTT. Translation: CASSQDVRFLRDGRGDQPQHF.

This chain uses TRBV27 with TRBJ1-5; possibly TRBD1 for D (6 bases). Germline V gene sequence: CDR1 MNHEY, CDR2 SMNVEV (reference sequence). V dropped 4 bases and J dropped 0 bases, with 13 bases sitting between them. The CDR3 is 16 amino acids. The CDR3 loop reads CASSSIGGYSNQPQHF. CDR3 bases: TGTGCCAGCAGTTCAATAGGGGGTTATAGCAATCAGCCCCAGCATTTT.

The chain combines TRBV2 with TRBJ1-3, with unresolved D. CDR1 is SNHLY and CDR2 is FYNNEI in the germline V gene. The ends were cut back, 1 base at V and 0 bases at J, with 7 bases in the middle. CDR3 length: 15 amino acids. For the CDR3, the DNA is TGTGCCAGCAGTGAAGTAAGACACTCTGGAAACACCATATATTTT. Translated, it gives CASSEVRHSGNTIYF.

The chain has TRBV13 and TRBJ2-7, with 8 nucleotides matching TRBD1. V lost 6 bases, J lost 1 base, and 8 bases stayed unmatched. The V gene's germline CDR1 is PRHDT and CDR2 FYEKMQ (reference sequence). CDR3 length equals 15 residues. The CDR3 protein is CASSFKQGDSYEQYF. The CDR3 bases are TGTGCCAGCAGTTTTAAACAGGGGGATTCCTACGAGCAGTACTTC.